This TCR beta chain was captured by sequencing in a study of T cell repertoires in cytomegalovirus infection (dated by TCRdb to between 2018 and 2021). About the investigation overall: The HLA type of each donor mattered for the analysis, because public TCR beta signatures pointed to carriage of CMV infection along with the matching HLA type. On the study overall, not on this receptor specifically: Carriers of CMV infection plus the relevant HLA type were discriminated by the cumulative frequency of public TCR beta family members in the study cohort and in an independent roughly 340-donor cohort. The ex vivo response was dominated by HLA-C-restricted CMV-specific TCR beta clonotypes, which also provided the single most frequent clonotype in two of eight donors.

In the germline V gene (reference sequence), CDR1 corresponds to SGHNT and CDR2 to YYREEE. V and J lose 4 bases and 3 bases, and a span of 16 bases separates them. The cysteine opens and the phenylalanine closes a CDR3 of 15 amino acids. The entry retains the CDR3 DNA only, 45 bases that are in frame from base 1. This clonotype occurred many times. No antigen is known for it. No much larger clone is present one base from it, and per-base qualities are unavailable. TCRdb records Illumina HiSeq 1500 as the sequencer. TCRdb applied fastp at Q25 and MiXCR to the public reads, then kept only in-frame beta chains. Each entry is one CDR3 protein sequence, shown with its most common DNA and genes. Counted in this sample were about 400,000 distinct CDR3 sequences; about a sixth of them appeared once. Approximately 10% of the sample is taken by the ten largest.

The chain is made from TRBV5-4 and TRBJ1-1; TRBD1 is perhaps the D gene, given 5 matching bases. Sequencing was carried out using PBMCs. The receptor was isolated from a human donor in good health (CMV status not recorded). Some clones in this sample may be carry-over from other donors' samples. The DNA sequence is as follows: TGTGCCAGCAGCACGCCCCAGGGTTGGGACACTGAAGCTTTCTTT. The resulting protein is CASSTPQGWDTEAFF.